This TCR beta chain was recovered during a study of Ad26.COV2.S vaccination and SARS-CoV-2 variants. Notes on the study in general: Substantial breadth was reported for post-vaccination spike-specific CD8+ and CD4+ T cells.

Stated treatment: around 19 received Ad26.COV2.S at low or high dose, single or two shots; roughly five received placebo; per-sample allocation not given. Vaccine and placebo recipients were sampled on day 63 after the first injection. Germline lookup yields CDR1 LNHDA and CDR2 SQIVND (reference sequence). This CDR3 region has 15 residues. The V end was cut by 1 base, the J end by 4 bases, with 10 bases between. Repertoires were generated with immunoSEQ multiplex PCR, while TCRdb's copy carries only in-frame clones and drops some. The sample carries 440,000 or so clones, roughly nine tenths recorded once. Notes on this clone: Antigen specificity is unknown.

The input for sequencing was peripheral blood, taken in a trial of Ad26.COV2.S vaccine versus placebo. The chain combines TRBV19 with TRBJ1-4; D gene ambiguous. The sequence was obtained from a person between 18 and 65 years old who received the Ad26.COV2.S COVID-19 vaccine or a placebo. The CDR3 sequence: CASSIGLSNNEKLFF. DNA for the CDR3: TGTGCCAGTAGTATAGGGCTCTCCAATAATGAAAAACTGTTTTTT.